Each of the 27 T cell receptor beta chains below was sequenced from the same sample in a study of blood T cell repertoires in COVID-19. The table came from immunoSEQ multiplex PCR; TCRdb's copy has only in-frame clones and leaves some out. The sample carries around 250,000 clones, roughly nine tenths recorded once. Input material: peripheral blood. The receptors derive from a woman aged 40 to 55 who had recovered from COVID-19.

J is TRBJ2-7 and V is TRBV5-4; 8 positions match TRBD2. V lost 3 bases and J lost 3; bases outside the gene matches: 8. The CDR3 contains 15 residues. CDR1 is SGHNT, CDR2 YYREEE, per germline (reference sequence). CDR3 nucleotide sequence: TGTGCCAGCAGCTCCCGCGGAGCGGGAGTCTACGAGCAGTACTTC. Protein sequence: CASSSRGAGVYEQYF.

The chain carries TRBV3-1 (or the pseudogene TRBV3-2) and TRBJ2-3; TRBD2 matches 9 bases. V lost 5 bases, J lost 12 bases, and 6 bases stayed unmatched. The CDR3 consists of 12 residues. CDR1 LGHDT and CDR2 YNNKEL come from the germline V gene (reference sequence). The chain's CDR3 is CASSEPLAGQYF. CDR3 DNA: TGTGCCAGCAGCGAGCCGCTAGCGGGACAGTATTTT.

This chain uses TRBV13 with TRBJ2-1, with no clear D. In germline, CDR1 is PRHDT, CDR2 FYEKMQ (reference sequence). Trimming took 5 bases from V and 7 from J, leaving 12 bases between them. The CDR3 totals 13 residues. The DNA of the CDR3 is TGTGCCAGCAGCGCCCGGCGAGGAAATGAGCAGTTCTTC. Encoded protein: CASSARRGNEQFF.

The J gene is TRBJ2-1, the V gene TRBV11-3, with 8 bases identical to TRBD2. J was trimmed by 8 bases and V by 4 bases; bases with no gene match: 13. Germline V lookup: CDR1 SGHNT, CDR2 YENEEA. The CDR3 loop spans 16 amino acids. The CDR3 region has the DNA TGTGCCAGCAGCTCACAAAAGAGCGGGAGTCTCGATGAGCAGTTCTTC. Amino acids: CASSSQKSGSLDEQFF.

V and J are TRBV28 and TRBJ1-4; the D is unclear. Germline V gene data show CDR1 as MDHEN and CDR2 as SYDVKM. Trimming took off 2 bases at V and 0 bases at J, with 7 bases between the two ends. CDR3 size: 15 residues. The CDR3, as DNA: TGTGCCAGCAGTTTAGCGGGTCCAACTAATGAAAAACTGTTTTTT. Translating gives CASSLAGPTNEKLFF. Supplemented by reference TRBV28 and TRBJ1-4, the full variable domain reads DVKVTQSSRYLVKRTGEKVFLECVQDMDHENMFWYRQDPGLGLRLIYFSYDVKMKEKGDIPEGYSVSREKKERFSLILESASTNQTSMYLCASSLAGPTNEKLFFGSGTQLSVL.

This CDR3 reads CASSSTRGDEQFF. In nucleotides, the CDR3 is TGTGCCAGCAGTTCGACTCGGGGGGATGAGCAGTTCTTC. V gene TRBV27 combines with J gene TRBJ2-1, with TRBD2 identical over 7 bases. Germline V lookup: CDR1 MNHEY, CDR2 SMNVEV (reference sequence). The CDR3 loop spans 13 amino acids. Trimming at V came to 4 bases and at J to 8 bases, leaving 5 bases not matched to a gene.

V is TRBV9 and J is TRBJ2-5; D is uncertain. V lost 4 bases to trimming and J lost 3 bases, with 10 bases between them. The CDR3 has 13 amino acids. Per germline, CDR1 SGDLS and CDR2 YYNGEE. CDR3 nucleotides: TGTGCCAGCAGCTCCGCGGTTGAAGAGACCCAGTACTTC. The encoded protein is CASSSAVEETQYF. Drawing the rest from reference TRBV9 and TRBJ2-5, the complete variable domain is DSGVTQTPKHLITATGQRVTLRCSPRSGDLSVYWYQQSLDQGLQFLIQYYNGEERAKGNILERFSAQQFPDLHSELNLSSLELGDSALYFCASSSAVEETQYFGPGTRLLVL.

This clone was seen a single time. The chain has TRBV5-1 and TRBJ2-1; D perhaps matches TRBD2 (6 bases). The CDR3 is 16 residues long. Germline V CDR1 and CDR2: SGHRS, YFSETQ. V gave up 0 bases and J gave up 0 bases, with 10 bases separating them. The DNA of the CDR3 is TGCGCCAGCAGCTTGGGAGTGGGGGGCTCCTACAATGAGCAGTTCTTC. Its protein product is CASSLGVGGSYNEQFF.

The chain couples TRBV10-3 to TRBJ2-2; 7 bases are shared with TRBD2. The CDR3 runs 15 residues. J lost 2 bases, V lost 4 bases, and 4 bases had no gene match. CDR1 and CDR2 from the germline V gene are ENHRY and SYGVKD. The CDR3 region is CAISAGGYNTGELFF. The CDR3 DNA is TGTGCCATCAGTGCGGGGGGATACAACACCGGGGAGCTGTTTTTT.

The CDR3 spells CAISDQRGIHTDTQYF. DNA for the CDR3: TGTGCCATCAGTGACCAGCGGGGAATACACACAGATACGCAGTATTTT. The V call is TRBV10-3, the J call TRBJ2-3; 7 bases align to TRBD2. This CDR3 has 16 amino acids. Germline values: CDR1 ENHRY, CDR2 SYGVKD. The ends lost 3 bases at V and 2 bases at J; junction bases unmatched: 8.

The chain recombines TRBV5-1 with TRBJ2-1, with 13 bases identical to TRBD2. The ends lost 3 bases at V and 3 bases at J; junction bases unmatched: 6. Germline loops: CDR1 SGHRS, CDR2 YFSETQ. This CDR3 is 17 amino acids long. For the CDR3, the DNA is TGCGCCAGCAGCTCGGGACTAGCGGGGCTTTTCTACAATGAGCAGTTCTTC. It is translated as CASSSGLAGLFYNEQFF.

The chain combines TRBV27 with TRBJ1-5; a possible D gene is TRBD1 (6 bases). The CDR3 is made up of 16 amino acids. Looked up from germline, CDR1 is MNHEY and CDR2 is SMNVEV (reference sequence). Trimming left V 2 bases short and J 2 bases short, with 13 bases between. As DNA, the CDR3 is TGTGCCAGCAGTTTAAGGGGGAGCACCGGCAATCAGCCCCAGCATTTT. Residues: CASSLRGSTGNQPQHF.

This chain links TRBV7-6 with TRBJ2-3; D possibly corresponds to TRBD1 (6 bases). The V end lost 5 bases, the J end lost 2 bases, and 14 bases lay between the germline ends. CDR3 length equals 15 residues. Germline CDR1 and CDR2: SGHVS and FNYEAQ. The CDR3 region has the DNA TGTGCCAGCAGCCCAAGGCAGGGGTCCACAGATACGCAGTATTTT. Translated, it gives CASSPRQGSTDTQYF. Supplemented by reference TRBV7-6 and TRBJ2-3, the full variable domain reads GAGVSQSPRYKVTKRGQDVALRCDPISGHVSLYWYRQALGQGPEFLTYFNYEAQQDKSGLPNDRFSAERPEGSISTLTIQRTEQRDSAMYRCASSPRQGSTDTQYFGPGTRLTVL.

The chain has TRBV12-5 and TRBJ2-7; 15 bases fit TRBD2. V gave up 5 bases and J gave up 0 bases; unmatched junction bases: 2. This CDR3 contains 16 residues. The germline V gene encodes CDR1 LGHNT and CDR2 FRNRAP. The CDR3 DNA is TGTGCTAGTGGTGGGGGACTAGCGGGAGGCTCCTACGAGCAGTACTTC. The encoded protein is CASGGGLAGGSYEQYF.

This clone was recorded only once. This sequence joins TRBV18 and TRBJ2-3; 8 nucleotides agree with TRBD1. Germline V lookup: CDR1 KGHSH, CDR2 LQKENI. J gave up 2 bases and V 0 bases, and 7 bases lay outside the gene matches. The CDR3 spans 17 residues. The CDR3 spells CASSPPQGASDTDTQYF. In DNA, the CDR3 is TGTGCCAGCTCACCACCCCAGGGGGCCTCTGACACAGATACGCAGTATTTT.

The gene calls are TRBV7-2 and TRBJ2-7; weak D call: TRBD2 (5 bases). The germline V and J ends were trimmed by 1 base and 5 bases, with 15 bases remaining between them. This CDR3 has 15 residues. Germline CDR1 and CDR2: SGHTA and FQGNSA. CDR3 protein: CASSLVPGVGDEQYF. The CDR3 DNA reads TGTGCCAGCAGCTTAGTTCCCGGGGTAGGTGACGAGCAGTACTTC.

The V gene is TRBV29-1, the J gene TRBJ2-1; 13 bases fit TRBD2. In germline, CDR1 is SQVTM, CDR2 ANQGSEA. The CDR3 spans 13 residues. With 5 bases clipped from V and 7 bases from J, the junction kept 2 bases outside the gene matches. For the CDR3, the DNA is TGCAGCGTTCGGGGACTAGCGGGAAATGAGCAGTTCTTC. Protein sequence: CSVRGLAGNEQFF.

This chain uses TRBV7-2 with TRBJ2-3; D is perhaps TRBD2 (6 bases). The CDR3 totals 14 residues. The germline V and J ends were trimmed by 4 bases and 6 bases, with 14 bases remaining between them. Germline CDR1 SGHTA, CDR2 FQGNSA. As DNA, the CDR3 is TGTGCCAGCAGCTGGGGACTTTGGGGCGATACGCAGTATTTT. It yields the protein CASSWGLWGDTQYF.

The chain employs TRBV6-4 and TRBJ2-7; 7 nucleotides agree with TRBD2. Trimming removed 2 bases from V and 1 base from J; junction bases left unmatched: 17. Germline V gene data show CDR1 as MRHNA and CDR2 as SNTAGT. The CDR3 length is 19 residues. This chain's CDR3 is CASSDPLARRESLSYEQYF. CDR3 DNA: TGTGCCAGCAGTGACCCGCTGGCCCGGCGGGAGTCTCTGTCCTACGAGCAGTACTTC.

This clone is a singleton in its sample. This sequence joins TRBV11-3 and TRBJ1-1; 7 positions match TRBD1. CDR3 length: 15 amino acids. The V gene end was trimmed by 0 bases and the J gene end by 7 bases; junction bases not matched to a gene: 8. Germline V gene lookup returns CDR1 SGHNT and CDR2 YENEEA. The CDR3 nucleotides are TGTGCCAGCAGCTTAGAGCACGCAGGGGGACGTGAAGCTTTCTTT. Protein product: CASSLEHAGGREAFF.

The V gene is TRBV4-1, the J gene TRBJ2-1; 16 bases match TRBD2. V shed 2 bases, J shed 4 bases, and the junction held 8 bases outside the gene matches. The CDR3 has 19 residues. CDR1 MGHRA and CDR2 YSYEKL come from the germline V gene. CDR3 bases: TGCGCCAGCAGCCAAAAAGGGGGACTAGCGGGAGGGCCGTACAATGAGCAGTTCTTC. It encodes CASSQKGGLAGGPYNEQFF.

CDR3 bases: TGTGCCAGCCTCGCCCTACAAGAGACCCAGTACTTC. This gives the protein CASLALQETQYF. The chain carries TRBV2 and TRBJ2-5, with D hard to call. The CDR3 has 12 amino acids. The germline V and J ends were trimmed by 8 bases and 2 bases, with 9 bases remaining between them. Germline loops: CDR1 SNHLY, CDR2 FYNNEI.

This CDR3 reads CASSRGDRGEGYYGYTF. CDR3 nucleotide sequence: TGTGCCAGCAGCCGTGGGGACAGGGGAGAGGGGTACTATGGCTACACCTTC. The chain links TRBV7-8 to TRBJ1-2; 10 bases match TRBD1. Germline V gene data show CDR1 as SGHVS and CDR2 as FQNEAQ. The V gene end was trimmed by 5 bases and the J gene end by 3 bases; junction bases not matched to a gene: 12. The CDR3 length is 17 residues. Using reference TRBV7-8 and TRBJ1-2 for the parts outside the CDR3, the full variable domain is GAGVSQSPRYKVAKRGQDVALRCDPISGHVSLFWYQQALGQGPEFLTYFQNEAQLDKSGLPSDRFFAERPEGSVSTLKIQRTQQEDSAVYLCASSRGDRGEGYYGYTFGSGTRLTVV.

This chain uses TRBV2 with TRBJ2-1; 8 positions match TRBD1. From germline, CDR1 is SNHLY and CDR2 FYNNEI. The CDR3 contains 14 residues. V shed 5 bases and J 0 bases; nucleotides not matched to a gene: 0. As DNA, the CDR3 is TGTGCCAGCAGTACAGGGGGCTCCTACAATGAGCAGTTCTTC. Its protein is CASSTGGSYNEQFF.

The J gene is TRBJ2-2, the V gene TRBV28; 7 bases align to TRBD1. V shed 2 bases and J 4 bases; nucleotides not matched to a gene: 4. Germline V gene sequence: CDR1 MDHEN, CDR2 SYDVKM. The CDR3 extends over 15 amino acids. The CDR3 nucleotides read TGTGCCAGCAGTTTAGACAGGGTGGCCACCGGGGAGCTGTTTTTT. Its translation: CASSLDRVATGELFF.

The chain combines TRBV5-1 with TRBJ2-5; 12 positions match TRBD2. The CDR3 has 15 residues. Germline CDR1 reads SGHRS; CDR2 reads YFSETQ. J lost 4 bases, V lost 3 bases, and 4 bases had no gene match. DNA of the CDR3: TGCGCCAGCAGCTCCCTACTAGCGGGAGGAGAGACCCAGTACTTC. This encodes CASSSLLAGGETQYF.

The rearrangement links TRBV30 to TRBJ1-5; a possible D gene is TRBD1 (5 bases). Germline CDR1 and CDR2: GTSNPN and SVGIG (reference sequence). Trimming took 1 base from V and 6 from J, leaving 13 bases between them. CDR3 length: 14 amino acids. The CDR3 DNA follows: TGTGCCTGGAGTGGGGGCGTCGGGGGTCAGCCCCAGCATTTT. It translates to CAWSGGVGGQPQHF.